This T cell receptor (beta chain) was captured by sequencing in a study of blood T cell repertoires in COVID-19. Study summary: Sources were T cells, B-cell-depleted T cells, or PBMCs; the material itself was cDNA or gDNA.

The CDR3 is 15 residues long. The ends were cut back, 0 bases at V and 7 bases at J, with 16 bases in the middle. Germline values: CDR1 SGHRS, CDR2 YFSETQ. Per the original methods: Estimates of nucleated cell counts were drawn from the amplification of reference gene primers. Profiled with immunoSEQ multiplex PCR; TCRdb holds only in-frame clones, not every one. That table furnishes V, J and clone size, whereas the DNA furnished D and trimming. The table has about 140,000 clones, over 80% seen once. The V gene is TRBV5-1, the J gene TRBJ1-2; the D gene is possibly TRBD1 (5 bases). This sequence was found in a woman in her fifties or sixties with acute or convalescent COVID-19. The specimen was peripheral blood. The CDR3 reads CASSLEGSVGGGYTF. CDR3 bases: TGCGCCAGCAGCTTGGAGGGCAGCGTGGGGGGTGGCTACACCTTC.